This T cell receptor beta chain was recorded in a study of shared clonotypes between healthy human individuals. Study findings and constraints: Depth of sequencing was expected to influence donor clonotype sharing.

Authors' methods: Owing to the provision of junction-only sequences devoid of quality scores by immunoSEQ, filtering differed. Profiled with immunoSEQ multiplex PCR; TCRdb holds only in-frame clones, not every one. The DNA gave D and trimming, while V, J and clone size come from that table. The data contain millions of clones, under 95% of them singletons. Naive CD8 cells were CD45RO-negative, positively selected for CCR7, excluding terminally differentiated effector memory CD45RA+ cells. This clone was seen more than once but under ten times. The antigen is undetermined. The sample consisted of naive CD8+ T cells from PBMCs. The TCR sequence derives from a man younger than 35 in good health. Some clones in this sample may be carry-over from other donors' samples.

Here the CDR3 DNA reads TGTGCCAGCAGCTTAGCGGAGACCCAGTACTTC. It translates to CASSLAETQYF. The rearrangement uses TRBV11-2 and TRBJ2-5; D unresolved. The V gene's germline CDR1 is SGHAT and CDR2 FQNNGV. V was shortened by 1 base and J by 5 bases, with 2 bases between the two germline ends. This CDR3 has 11 residues.